This TCR beta chain was retrieved from a study of identical twins. Study findings and constraints: Insertions were reduced in abundant cord blood beta clonotypes but not in memory repertoires.

No donor was unhealthy or non-Caucasian. Template switching added a universal primer binding site, and final cDNA carried unique molecular identifiers. TCRdb used MiXCR to reprocess the 5' RACE reads, holding one entry per CDR3 protein. The sample has fewer than 250,000 distinct CDR3 sequences, around 6.9% seen once. CDR3 length: 15 amino acids. Between the trimmed V and J ends, which lost 0 bases and 4 bases, there was a span of 12 bases. The germline CDR1 and CDR2 sequences are SGHAT and FQNNGV. Turning to this clonotype: The target antigen is unknown.

The same specimen was also included in a second study, on yellow fever vaccine responses in identical twins. That report adds: Twins' T cell vaccine responses reportedly looked partly convergent, partly personalized.

The origin of this receptor is a woman between 18 and 29 years old in good health. This chain links TRBV11-2 with TRBJ1-1; tentatively, D is TRBD1 (5 bases). The sequenced material came from memory (CD45RO+) T cells sorted from blood. CDR3: CASSLDLAGTTEAFF. The CDR3 DNA reads as TGTGCCAGCAGCTTAGATTTGGCGGGGACCACTGAAGCTTTCTTT.